Each of the 10 T cell receptor beta chains below was sequenced from the same sample in a study of blood T cell repertoires in COVID-19 (dated by TCRdb to 2019 to 2021). Receptor libraries were prepared by the immunoSEQ multiplex PCR assay. In its TCRdb copy, this immuneACCESS table keeps in-frame sequences only and misses some clones. Where compared with another copy, unresolved V genes explain less than half of these, and the others have no known cause. The sample data list more than 200,000 clones, and about nine tenths of these were observed just once. The ten largest clonotypes hold roughly 2.4% of the sample. Specimen: peripheral blood. The receptor source for this set is a woman between 50 and 59 years old with acute or convalescent COVID-19.

The chain carries TRBV27 and TRBJ1-5; maybe TRBD1 (5 bases). In germline, CDR1 is MNHEY, CDR2 SMNVEV (reference sequence). CDR3 length: 13 amino acids. The V end lost 2 bases, the J end lost 5 bases, and 7 bases lay between the germline ends. CDR3 DNA sequence: TGTGCCAGCAGTTTAAAAGGGGATCAGCCCCAGCATTTT. It specifies CASSLKGDQPQHF.

This sequence joins TRBV9 and TRBJ2-1, with a tentative D call TRBD2 (7 bases). CDR3 length: 12 residues. V lost 4 bases and J 11 bases, leaving 13 bases between the germline ends. Per the germline V gene, CDR1 is SGDLS and CDR2 is YYNGEE. CDR3 sequence: CASSPWGGQQFF. DNA of the CDR3: TGTGCCAGCAGCCCGTGGGGGGGGCAGCAGTTCTTC.

The chain combines TRBV6-2 or TRBV6-3 with TRBJ2-7; D may be TRBD2 (6 bases). The germline gives CDR1 MNHEY, CDR2 SVGEGT. The CDR3 sequence is 14 residues long. Trimming shortened V by 2 bases and J by 11 bases, and 19 bases separated the two germline ends. The CDR3 reads CASSYTYRRGGEYF. CDR3 DNA sequence: TGTGCCAGCAGTTACACATACCGACGCGGCGGGGAGTACTTC.

V usage is TRBV6-2 or TRBV6-3 and J usage is TRBJ1-5; D is perhaps TRBD1 (6 bases). Looked up from germline, CDR1 is MNHEY and CDR2 is SVGEGT. The CDR3 has 14 amino acids. Trimming shortened V by 2 bases and J by 6 bases, and 11 bases separated the two germline ends. For the CDR3, the DNA is TGTGCCAGCAGTTACGCGGACAGTCGTCAGCCCCAGCATTTT. Protein: CASSYADSRQPQHF.

This chain joins TRBV25-1 and TRBJ1-1, with 8 bases that match TRBD1. The CDR3 is made up of 13 amino acids. Germline V gene data show CDR1 as MGHDK and CDR2 as SYGVNS. With V trimmed by 8 bases and J by 4 bases, 6 bases remained unmatched. This CDR3 is CASGTGRGTEAFF. The CDR3 DNA reads as TGTGCCAGCGGGACAGGTCGGGGCACTGAAGCTTTCTTT.

The chain is built from TRBV10-1 and TRBJ2-5; 7 bases are shared with TRBD2. This CDR3 spans 14 amino acids. V lost 3 bases and J lost 5; bases outside the gene matches: 6. Germline values: CDR1 WNHNN, CDR2 SYGVQD (reference sequence). CDR3 sequence (DNA): TGCGCCAGCAGTGACGGCGGGAGTTATGAGACCCAGTACTTC. This gives the protein CASSDGGSYETQYF.

The rearrangement uses TRBV7-9 and TRBJ1-3, with D uncertain. Germline CDR1 reads SEHNR; CDR2 reads FQNEAQ (reference sequence). V lost 5 bases to trimming and J lost 2 bases, with 13 bases between them. This CDR3 is built from 15 residues. The CDR3 sequence: CASSPVPSTGNTIYF. CDR3 nucleotide sequence: TGTGCCAGCAGCCCGGTGCCATCAACTGGAAACACCATATATTTT.

The chain is built from TRBV15 and TRBJ2-5, with TRBD2 matching over 15 bases. Trimming cost V 2 bases and J 6 bases; bases outside gene matches: 4. Looked up from germline, CDR1 is LNHNV and CDR2 is YYDKDF (reference sequence). The CDR3 extends over 16 amino acids. The CDR3 DNA reads TGTGCCACCAGCAGAAGTGGGACTAGCGGGAGGAAGACCCAGTACTTC. It codes for CATSRSGTSGRKTQYF.

The V and J genes are TRBV2 and TRBJ2-6; tentatively, D is TRBD1 (6 bases). CDR1 SNHLY and CDR2 FYNNEI come from the germline V gene. Trimming removed 8 bases from V and 3 bases from J, with 14 bases in between. The CDR3 spans 15 residues. CDR3 in amino acids: CASGIDRFGANVLTF. In DNA form, the CDR3 reads TGTGCCAGCGGGATTGACAGGTTTGGGGCCAACGTCCTGACTTTC.

The CDR3 nucleotides are TGTGCCAGCAGCCTCGGTAGCGGGAGCTCCGGGGAGCTGTTTTTT. It is translated as CASSLGSGSSGELFF. This rearrangement joins TRBV3-1 (or the pseudogene TRBV3-2) to TRBJ2-2, with TRBD2 matching 9 bases. The germline V gene encodes CDR1 LGHDT and CDR2 YNNKEL (reference sequence). With V trimmed by 4 bases and J by 6 bases, 6 bases remained unmatched. There are 15 residues in the CDR3.